These 24 T cell receptor beta chains originate from one sample sequenced in a study of graft-versus-host responses after intestinal transplantation. For these receptors, no antigen is known. Using immunoSEQ multiplex PCR, the repertoire was profiled, and TCRdb retains in-frame clones only, with some absent. The repertoire consists of more than 65,000 clones, with 85% to 90% occurring once and the leading ten covering approximately 0.35%. The sample was unstimulated CD4+ T cells sorted from spleen or lymph node cells, taken before intestinal transplant. These receptors came from a human donor who received an intestinal transplant.

This chain joins TRBV7-9 and TRBJ2-6; 7 nucleotides match TRBD2. J was trimmed by 2 bases and V by 0 bases; bases with no gene match: 7. The germline gives CDR1 SEHNR, CDR2 FQNEAQ (reference sequence). CDR3 length: 18 amino acids. The chain's CDR3 is CASSLARLAGAGANVLTF. The CDR3 DNA is TGTGCCAGCAGCTTAGCGCGACTCGCGGGAGCTGGGGCCAACGTCCTGACTTTC. Full variable domain (rest looked up from reference TRBV7-9 and TRBJ2-6): DTGVSQNPRHKITKRGQNVTFRCDPISEHNRLYWYRQTLGQGPEFLTYFQNEAQLEKSRLLSDRFSAERPKGSFSTLEIQRTEQGDSAMYLCASSLARLAGAGANVLTFGAGSRLTVL.

This clone was seen just once. The V call is TRBV2, the J call TRBJ1-2, with a possible D match to TRBD1 (5 bases). V was pared by 3 bases and J by 4 bases, with 12 bases between. The CDR3 loop spans 14 amino acids. Per the germline V gene, CDR1 is SNHLY and CDR2 is FYNNEI. The chain's CDR3 is CASSESGPPYGYTF. DNA of the CDR3: TGTGCCAGCAGTGAGTCAGGGCCCCCCTATGGCTACACCTTC.

The chain recombines TRBV19 with TRBJ2-5, with 13 nucleotides matching TRBD2. The V gene's germline CDR1 is LNHDA and CDR2 SQIVND (reference sequence). The V segment lost 5 bases and the J segment 4 bases; nucleotides outside the gene matches: 7. CDR3 length: 16 residues. The CDR3 spells CASSSKTSGGPETQYF. CDR3 nucleotide sequence: TGTGCCAGTAGTTCAAAGACTAGCGGGGGGCCAGAGACCCAGTACTTC.

The chain recombines TRBV29-1 with TRBJ2-5; no firm D call. Germline loops: CDR1 SQVTM, CDR2 ANQGSEA. There are 12 residues in the CDR3. V shed 6 bases and J shed 7 bases, with 15 bases lying between them. For the CDR3, the DNA is TGCAGCGTATCAGCGAGCAAAGGGACCCAGTACTTC. Amino acids: CSVSASKGTQYF.

This chain links TRBV9 with TRBJ1-6, with 10 bases identical to TRBD1. The CDR3 runs to 15 residues. V lost 3 bases and J lost 5; bases outside the gene matches: 2. Germline CDR1 is SGDLS and CDR2 is YYNGEE. CDR3 amino acids: CASSGDRGHNSPLHF. For the CDR3, the DNA is TGTGCCAGCAGCGGAGACAGGGGGCATAATTCACCCCTCCACTTT.

The V and J genes are TRBV7-2 and TRBJ1-5; a possible D gene is TRBD1 (5 bases). V was clipped by 4 bases and J by 11 bases, with 12 bases between them. Per the germline V gene, CDR1 is SGHTA and CDR2 is FQGNSA. The CDR3 sequence is 12 residues long. CDR3 coding DNA: TGTGCCAGCAGCTCCCAGGGCCTAACCCAGCATTTT. It yields the protein CASSSQGLTQHF.

The J gene is TRBJ1-2, the V gene TRBV10-2; TRBD1 agrees at 9 bases. Per the germline V gene, CDR1 is WSHSY and CDR2 is SAAADI. The V gene end was trimmed by 4 bases and the J gene end by 9 bases; junction bases not matched to a gene: 6. This CDR3 is 13 amino acids long. The CDR3, as DNA: TGCGCCAGCAGTGGGACAGGGGACTTTCGCTACACCTTC. It codes for CASSGTGDFRYTF.

This chain uses TRBV10-1 with TRBJ2-1; TRBD1 matches at 7 bases. The junction had 5 bases not matched to a gene; V was cut back by 6 bases and J by 3 bases. The germline V gene encodes CDR1 WNHNN and CDR2 SYGVQD (reference sequence). This CDR3 is 14 amino acids long. The CDR3 bases are TGCGCCAGCAGCTCCGGGACAGTCTACAATGAGCAGTTCTTC. Translation: CASSSGTVYNEQFF.

V usage is TRBV9 and J usage is TRBJ1-3; perhaps TRBD1 as D (5 bases). Trimming left V 4 bases short and J 0 bases short, with 20 bases between. The CDR3 extends over 18 amino acids. Germline CDR1 is SGDLS and CDR2 is YYNGEE. The CDR3 region is CASSPRSSGHGSGNTIYF. CDR3 DNA: TGTGCCAGCAGCCCCCGATCTTCCGGACACGGCTCTGGAAACACCATATATTTT.

This clone has just a few counts. V is TRBV19 and J is TRBJ1-5; 10 nucleotides agree with TRBD1. With V trimmed by 4 bases and J by 7 bases, 7 bases remained unmatched. Per the germline V gene, CDR1 is LNHDA and CDR2 is SQIVND (reference sequence). The CDR3 is made up of 15 amino acids. This CDR3 is CASSRGQGRNQPQHF. As DNA, the CDR3 is TGTGCCAGTAGTAGGGGACAGGGGCGGAACCAGCCCCAGCATTTT.

The rearrangement links TRBV18 to TRBJ2-7; weak D call: TRBD1 (6 bases). This CDR3 has 13 amino acids. Germline values: CDR1 KGHSH, CDR2 LQKENI. Deletions cut 3 bases from V and 6 bases from J, with 12 bases between. CDR3 sequence (DNA): TGTGCCAGCTCACCCCTACAGGGAAGCGAGCAGTACTTC. The encoded protein is CASSPLQGSEQYF.

This chain joins TRBV5-6 and TRBJ2-1; no definite D call. The V and J ends lost 1 base and 4 bases respectively, with 9 bases between them. From germline, CDR1 is SGHDT and CDR2 YYEEEE. The CDR3 contains 14 residues. Here the CDR3 DNA reads TGTGCCAGCAGCTTGCCGACGGGTTACAATGAGCAGTTCTTC. Translating gives CASSLPTGYNEQFF.

The chain is built from TRBV2 and TRBJ2-7; the match to TRBD1 covers 8 bases. V trimming: 3 bases; J trimming: 3 bases; junction bases outside the gene matches: 1. The V gene's germline CDR1 is SNHLY and CDR2 FYNNEI. This CDR3 is built from 13 residues. CDR3 residues: CASSDGTGYEQYF. Written as DNA, the CDR3 is TGTGCCAGCAGTGACGGGACAGGCTACGAGCAGTACTTC.

The rearrangement uses TRBV27 and TRBJ2-2, with 7 bases matching TRBD1. CDR3 size: 15 residues. Per the germline V gene, CDR1 is MNHEY and CDR2 is SMNVEV (reference sequence). V lost 4 bases and J lost 1; bases outside the gene matches: 3. The chain's CDR3 is CASSWGTVNTGELFF. DNA of the CDR3: TGTGCCAGCAGTTGGGGGACAGTGAACACCGGGGAGCTGTTTTTT.

The chain combines TRBV6-1 with TRBJ1-6, with D possibly matching TRBD1 (6 bases). The CDR3 is 16 residues long. Germline lookup yields CDR1 MNHNS and CDR2 SASEGT. Trimming removed 2 bases at V and 10 bases at J, with 18 bases between. CDR3 region: CASSEMGGGGGSPLHF. DNA of the CDR3: TGTGCCAGCAGTGAAATGGGGGGGGGCGGTGGATCACCCCTCCACTTT.

V and J are TRBV6-5 and TRBJ2-7; 7 bases fit TRBD2. This CDR3 has 14 amino acids. With V trimmed by 2 bases and J by 2 bases, 3 bases remained unmatched. Per germline, CDR1 MNHEY and CDR2 SVGAGI. The CDR3 spells CASSYAGDTYEQYF. CDR3 in DNA: TGTGCCAGCAGTTACGCGGGAGACACCTACGAGCAGTACTTC.

The CDR3 is CASRAPTAPNQPQHF. The CDR3 DNA reads TGTGCCAGCAGGGCCCCGACAGCACCAAATCAGCCCCAGCATTTT. The rearrangement uses TRBV2 and TRBJ1-5; D may be TRBD1 (5 bases). Germline V lookup: CDR1 SNHLY, CDR2 FYNNEI. V was cut by 6 bases and J by 4 bases, with 16 bases left in between. This CDR3 is built from 15 residues.

The V gene is TRBV7-8, the J gene TRBJ1-2; 8 nucleotides match TRBD1. The germline gives CDR1 SGHVS, CDR2 FQNEAQ. V lost 0 bases, J lost 8 bases, and 5 bases stayed unmatched. The length of the CDR3 is 14 residues. Written as DNA, the CDR3 is TGTGCCAGCAGCTTAGCGGACAGGGTCCAAGGCTACACCTTC. Translating it yields CASSLADRVQGYTF.

The chain is built from TRBV5-4 and TRBJ1-1, with TRBD1 matching 9 bases. Germline-derived CDR1 and CDR2 are SGHNT and YYREEE (reference sequence). The CDR3 totals 15 residues. V gave up 4 bases and J gave up 1 base; unmatched junction bases: 5. DNA of the CDR3: TGTGCCAGCAGCCGTCCGGGACAGGGGAACACTGAAGCTTTCTTT. This gives the protein CASSRPGQGNTEAFF.

The V gene is TRBV2, the J gene TRBJ1-2; 7 bases are shared with TRBD1. The CDR3 sequence is 17 residues long. The trim removed 0 bases at V and 4 bases at J, leaving 11 bases unmatched. The V gene's germline CDR1 is SNHLY and CDR2 FYNNEI. CDR3 sequence reads: CASSEAYWAGGSYGYTF. The CDR3 coding sequence is TGTGCCAGCAGTGAAGCGTATTGGGCAGGGGGGAGCTATGGCTACACCTTC.

V and J are TRBV6-5 and TRBJ1-5; TRBD1 agrees at 9 bases. J was trimmed by 2 bases and V by 5 bases; bases with no gene match: 4. Germline CDR1 and CDR2: MNHEY and SVGAGI. This CDR3 is built from 15 residues. The CDR3 here is CASSGTGRGNQPQHF. DNA of the CDR3: TGTGCCAGCAGTGGGACAGGGAGGGGCAATCAGCCCCAGCATTTT.

This chain links TRBV20-1 with TRBJ1-2, with 8 nucleotides matching TRBD1. Germline loops: CDR1 DFQATT, CDR2 SNEGSKA (reference sequence). With V trimmed by 6 bases and J by 5 bases, 2 bases remained unmatched. The CDR3 contains 11 residues. This CDR3 is CSANRGYGYTF. The CDR3 nucleotides read TGCAGTGCGAACAGGGGGTATGGCTACACCTTC.

This clone has only one observation. The V and J genes are TRBV6-5 and TRBJ1-2; weak D call: TRBD1 (6 bases). CDR1 MNHEY and CDR2 SVGAGI come from the germline V gene. The CDR3 totals 14 residues. Trimming pared 7 bases from V and 8 bases from J, leaving 20 bases between. The CDR3 nucleotides read TGTGCCAGCACCGGACTGACGACAGGAGGCGGCTACACCTTC. This gives the protein CASTGLTTGGGYTF.

The chain couples TRBV28 to TRBJ1-5, with D perhaps matching TRBD1 (5 bases). CDR1 and CDR2 (germline): MDHEN, SYDVKM. The CDR3 has 15 residues. V lost 2 bases and J 4 bases, leaving 12 bases between the germline ends. CDR3 in DNA: TGTGCCAGCAGTTTAATCAGGGCTGGGAATCAGCCCCAGCATTTT. This encodes CASSLIRAGNQPQHF.